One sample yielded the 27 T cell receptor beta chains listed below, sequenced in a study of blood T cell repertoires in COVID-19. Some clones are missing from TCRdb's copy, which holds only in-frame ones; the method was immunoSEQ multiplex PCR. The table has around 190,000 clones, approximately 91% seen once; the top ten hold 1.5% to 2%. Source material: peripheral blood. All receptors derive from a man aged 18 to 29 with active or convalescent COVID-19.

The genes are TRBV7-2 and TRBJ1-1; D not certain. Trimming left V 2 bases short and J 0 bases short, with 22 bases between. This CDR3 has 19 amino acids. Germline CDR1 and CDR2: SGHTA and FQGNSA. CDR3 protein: CASSLSLRERAFMNTEAFF. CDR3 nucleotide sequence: TGTGCCAGCAGCTTATCTCTGAGGGAGAGGGCTTTCATGAACACTGAAGCTTTCTTT.

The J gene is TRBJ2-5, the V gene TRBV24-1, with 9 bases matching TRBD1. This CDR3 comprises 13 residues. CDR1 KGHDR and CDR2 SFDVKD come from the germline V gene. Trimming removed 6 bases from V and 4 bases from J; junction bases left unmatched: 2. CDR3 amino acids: CATSSQGAETQYF. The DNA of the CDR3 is TGTGCCACCAGTTCACAGGGGGCAGAGACCCAGTACTTC.

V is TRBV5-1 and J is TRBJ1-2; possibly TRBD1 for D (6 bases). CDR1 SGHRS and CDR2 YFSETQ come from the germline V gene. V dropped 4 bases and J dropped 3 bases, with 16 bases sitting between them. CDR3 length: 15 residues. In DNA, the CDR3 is TGCGCCAGCAGCGGACTGACGGGGGGCGACTATGGCTACACCTTC. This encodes CASSGLTGGDYGYTF.

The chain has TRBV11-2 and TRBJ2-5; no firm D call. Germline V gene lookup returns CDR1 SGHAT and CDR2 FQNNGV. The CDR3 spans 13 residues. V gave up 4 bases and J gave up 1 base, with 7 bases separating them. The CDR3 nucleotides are TGTGCCAGCAGCTCCCTTTCCCAAGAGACCCAGTACTTC. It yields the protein CASSSLSQETQYF.

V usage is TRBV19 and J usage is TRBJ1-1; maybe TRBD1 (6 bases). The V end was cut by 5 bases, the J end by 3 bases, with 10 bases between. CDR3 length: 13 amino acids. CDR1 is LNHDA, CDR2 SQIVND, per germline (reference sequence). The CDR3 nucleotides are TGTGCCAGTAGTCCGCAGGGGTACACTGAAGCTTTCTTT. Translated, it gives CASSPQGYTEAFF.

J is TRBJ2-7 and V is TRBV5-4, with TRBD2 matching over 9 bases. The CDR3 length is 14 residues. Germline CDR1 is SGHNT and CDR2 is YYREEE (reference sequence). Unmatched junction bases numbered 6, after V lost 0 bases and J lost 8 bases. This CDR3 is CASSLDPTSGKQYF. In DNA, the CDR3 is TGTGCCAGCAGCTTGGATCCGACTAGCGGAAAGCAGTACTTC. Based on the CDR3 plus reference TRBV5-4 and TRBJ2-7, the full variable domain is ETGVTQSPTHLIKTRGQQVTLRCSSQSGHNTVSWYQQALGQGPQFIFQYYREEENGRGNFPPRFSGLQFPNYSSELNVNALELDDSALYLCASSLDPTSGKQYFGPGTRLTVT.

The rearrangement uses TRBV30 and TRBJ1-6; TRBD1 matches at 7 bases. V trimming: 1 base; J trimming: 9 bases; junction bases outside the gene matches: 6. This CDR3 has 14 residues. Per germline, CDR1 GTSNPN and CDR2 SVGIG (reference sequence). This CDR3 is CAWSGEGGLSPLHF. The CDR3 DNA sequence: TGTGCCTGGAGTGGGGAAGGGGGCCTTTCACCCCTCCACTTT.

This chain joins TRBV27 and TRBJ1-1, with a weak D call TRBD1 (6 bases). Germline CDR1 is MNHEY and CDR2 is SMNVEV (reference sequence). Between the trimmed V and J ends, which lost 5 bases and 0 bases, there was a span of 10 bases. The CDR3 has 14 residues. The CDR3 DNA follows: TGTGCCAGCAGTCGGACAGTACTGAACACTGAAGCTTTCTTT. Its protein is CASSRTVLNTEAFF.

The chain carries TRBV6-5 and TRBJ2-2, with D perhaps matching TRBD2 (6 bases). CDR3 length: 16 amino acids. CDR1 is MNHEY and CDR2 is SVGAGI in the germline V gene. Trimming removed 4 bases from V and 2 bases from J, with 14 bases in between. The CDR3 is CASSLVPGLNTGELFF. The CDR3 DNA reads TGTGCCAGCAGTTTGGTCCCGGGACTCAACACCGGGGAGCTGTTTTTT.

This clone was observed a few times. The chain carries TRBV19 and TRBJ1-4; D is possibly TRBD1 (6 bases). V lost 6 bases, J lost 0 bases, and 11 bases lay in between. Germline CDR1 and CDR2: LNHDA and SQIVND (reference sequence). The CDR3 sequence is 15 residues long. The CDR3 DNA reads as TGTGCCAGTAGAAGTAGACAGGCAACTAATGAAAAACTGTTTTTT. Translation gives CASRSRQATNEKLFF.

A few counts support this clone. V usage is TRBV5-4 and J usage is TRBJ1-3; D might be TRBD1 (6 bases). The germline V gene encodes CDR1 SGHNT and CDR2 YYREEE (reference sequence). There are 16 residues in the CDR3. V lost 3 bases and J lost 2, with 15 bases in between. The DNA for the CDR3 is TGTGCCAGCAGCTCAACACTACAGGGTGCTGGAAACACCATATATTTT. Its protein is CASSSTLQGAGNTIYF.

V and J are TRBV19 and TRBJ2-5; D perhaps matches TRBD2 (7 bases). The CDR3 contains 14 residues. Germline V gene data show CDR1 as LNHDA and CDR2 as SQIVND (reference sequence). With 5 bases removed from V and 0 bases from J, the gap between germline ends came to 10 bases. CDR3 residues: CASSGGADQETQYF. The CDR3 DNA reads TGTGCCAGTAGTGGGGGGGCCGACCAAGAGACCCAGTACTTC.

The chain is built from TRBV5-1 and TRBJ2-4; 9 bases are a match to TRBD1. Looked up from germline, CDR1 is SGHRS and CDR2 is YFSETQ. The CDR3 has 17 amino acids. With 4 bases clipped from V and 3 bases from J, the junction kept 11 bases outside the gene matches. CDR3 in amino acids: CASSNDFGQGSKNIQYF. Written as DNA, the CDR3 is TGCGCCAGCAGCAACGATTTCGGACAGGGGAGCAAAAACATTCAGTACTTC.

CDR3: CASSVGEYNEQFF. DNA of the CDR3: TGTGCCAGCAGTGTGGGAGAATACAATGAGCAGTTCTTC. V usage is TRBV11-3 and J usage is TRBJ2-1, with D possibly TRBD2 on 5 matching bases. The CDR3 covers 13 residues. The V end was cut by 6 bases, the J end by 4 bases, with 10 bases between. Germline assignment: CDR1 SGHNT and CDR2 YENEEA.

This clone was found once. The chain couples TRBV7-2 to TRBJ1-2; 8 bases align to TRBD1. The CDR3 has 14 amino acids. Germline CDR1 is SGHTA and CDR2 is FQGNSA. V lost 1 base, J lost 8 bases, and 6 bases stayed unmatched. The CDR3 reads CASSLGAGGNGYTF. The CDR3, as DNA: TGTGCCAGCAGCTTAGGTGCAGGGGGCAACGGCTACACCTTC. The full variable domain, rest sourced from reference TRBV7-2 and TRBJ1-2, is GAGVSQSPSNKVTEKGKDVELRCDPISGHTALYWYRQSLGQGLEFLIYFQGNSAPDKSGLPSDRFSAERTGGSVSTLTIQRTQQEDSAVYLCASSLGAGGNGYTFGSGTRLTVV.

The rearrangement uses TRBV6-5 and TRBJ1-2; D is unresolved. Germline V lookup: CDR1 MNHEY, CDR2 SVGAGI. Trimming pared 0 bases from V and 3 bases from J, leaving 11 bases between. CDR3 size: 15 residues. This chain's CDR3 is CASSYSVQLDYGYTF. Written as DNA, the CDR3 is TGTGCCAGCAGTTACTCGGTCCAGTTGGACTATGGCTACACCTTC.

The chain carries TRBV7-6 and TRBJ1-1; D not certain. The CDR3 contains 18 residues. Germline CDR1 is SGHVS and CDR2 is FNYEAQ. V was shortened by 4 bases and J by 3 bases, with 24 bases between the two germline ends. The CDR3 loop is CASSYHASGEGSDTEAFF. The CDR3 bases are TGTGCCAGCAGCTATCACGCTTCCGGGGAAGGTAGTGACACTGAAGCTTTCTTT.

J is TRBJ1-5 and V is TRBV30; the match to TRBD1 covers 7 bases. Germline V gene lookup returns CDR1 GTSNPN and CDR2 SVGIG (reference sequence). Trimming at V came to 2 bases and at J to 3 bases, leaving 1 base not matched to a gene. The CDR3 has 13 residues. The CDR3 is CAWSQGDNQPQHF. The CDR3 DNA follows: TGTGCCTGGAGTCAGGGGGACAATCAGCCCCAGCATTTT.

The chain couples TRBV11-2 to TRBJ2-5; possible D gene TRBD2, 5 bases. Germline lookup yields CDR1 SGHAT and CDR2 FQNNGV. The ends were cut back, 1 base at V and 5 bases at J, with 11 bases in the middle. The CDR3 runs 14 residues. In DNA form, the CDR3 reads TGTGCCAGCAGCTTAGTTGCGGGTCGTGAGACCCAGTACTTC. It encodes CASSLVAGRETQYF.

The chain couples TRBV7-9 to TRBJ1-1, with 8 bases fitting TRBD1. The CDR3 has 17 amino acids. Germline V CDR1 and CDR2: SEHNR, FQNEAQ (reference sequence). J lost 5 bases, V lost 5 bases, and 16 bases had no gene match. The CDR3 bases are TGTGCCAGCAGCCCCTTTCTTACCGGGACAGGAAGAACTGAAGCTTTCTTT. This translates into CASSPFLTGTGRTEAFF.

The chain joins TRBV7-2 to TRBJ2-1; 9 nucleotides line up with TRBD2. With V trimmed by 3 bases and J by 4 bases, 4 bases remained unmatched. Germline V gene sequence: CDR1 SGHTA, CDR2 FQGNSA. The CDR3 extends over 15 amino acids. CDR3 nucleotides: TGTGCCAGCAGCTTGACTAGCGGATTATACAATGAGCAGTTCTTC. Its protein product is CASSLTSGLYNEQFF.

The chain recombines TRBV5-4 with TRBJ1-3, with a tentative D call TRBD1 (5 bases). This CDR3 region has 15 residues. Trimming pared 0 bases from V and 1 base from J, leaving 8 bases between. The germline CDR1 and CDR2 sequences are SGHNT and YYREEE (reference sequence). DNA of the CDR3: TGTGCCAGCAGCTTGGTTCCAGGGTCTGGAAACACCATATATTTT. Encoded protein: CASSLVPGSGNTIYF.

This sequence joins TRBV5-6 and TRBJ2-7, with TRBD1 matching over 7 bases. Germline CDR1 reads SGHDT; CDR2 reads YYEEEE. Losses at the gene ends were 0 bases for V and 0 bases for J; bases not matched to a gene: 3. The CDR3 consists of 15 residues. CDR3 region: CASSLDRGNSYEQYF. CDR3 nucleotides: TGTGCCAGCAGCTTGGACAGGGGAAACTCCTACGAGCAGTACTTC.

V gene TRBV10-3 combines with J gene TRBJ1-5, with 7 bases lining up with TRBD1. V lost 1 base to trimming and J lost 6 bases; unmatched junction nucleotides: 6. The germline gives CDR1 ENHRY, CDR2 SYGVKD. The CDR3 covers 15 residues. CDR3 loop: CAISEFDREAQPQHF. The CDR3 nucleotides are TGTGCCATCAGTGAGTTCGACAGGGAGGCTCAGCCCCAGCATTTT.

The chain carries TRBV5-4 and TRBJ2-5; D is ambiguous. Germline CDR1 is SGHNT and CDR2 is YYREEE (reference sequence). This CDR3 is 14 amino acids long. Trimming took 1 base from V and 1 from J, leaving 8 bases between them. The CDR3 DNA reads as TGTGCCAGCAGCTTGCAGGTCTCCCAAGAGACCCAGTACTTC. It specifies CASSLQVSQETQYF. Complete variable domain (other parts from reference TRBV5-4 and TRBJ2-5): ETGVTQSPTHLIKTRGQQVTLRCSSQSGHNTVSWYQQALGQGPQFIFQYYREEENGRGNFPPRFSGLQFPNYSSELNVNALELDDSALYLCASSLQVSQETQYFGPGTRLLVL.

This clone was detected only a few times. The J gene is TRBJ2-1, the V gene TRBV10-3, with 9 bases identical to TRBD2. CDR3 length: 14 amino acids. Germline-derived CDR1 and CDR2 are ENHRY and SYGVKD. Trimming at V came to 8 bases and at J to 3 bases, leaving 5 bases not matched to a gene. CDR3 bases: TGTGCCATCCAGACTAGCGGCGACTACAATGAGCAGTTCTTC. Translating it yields CAIQTSGDYNEQFF.

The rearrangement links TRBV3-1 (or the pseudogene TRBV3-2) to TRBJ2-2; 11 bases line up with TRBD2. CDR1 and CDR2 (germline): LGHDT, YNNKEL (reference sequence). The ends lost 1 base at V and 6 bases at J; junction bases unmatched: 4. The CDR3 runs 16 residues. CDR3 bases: TGTGCCAGCAGCCAAGGGCTAGCGGGAGGAGCCGGGGAGCTGTTTTTT. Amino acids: CASSQGLAGGAGELFF.